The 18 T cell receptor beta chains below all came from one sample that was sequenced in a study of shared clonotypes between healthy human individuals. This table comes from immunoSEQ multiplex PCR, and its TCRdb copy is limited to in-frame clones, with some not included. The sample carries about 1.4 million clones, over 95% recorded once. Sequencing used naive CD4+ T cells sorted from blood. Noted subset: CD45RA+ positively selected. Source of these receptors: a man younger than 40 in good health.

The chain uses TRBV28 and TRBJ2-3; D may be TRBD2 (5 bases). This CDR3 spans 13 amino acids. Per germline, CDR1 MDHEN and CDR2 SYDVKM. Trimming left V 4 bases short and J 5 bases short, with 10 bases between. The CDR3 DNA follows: TGTGCCAGCAGTTCAGCGGCCGGAGATACGCAGTATTTT. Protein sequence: CASSSAAGDTQYF.

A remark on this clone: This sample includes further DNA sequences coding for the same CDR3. Here the CDR3 DNA reads TGTGCCACCAGCAGAGATCCGGGGCAGCCCCAGCATTTT. Translating it yields CATSRDPGQPQHF. The chain uses TRBV15 and TRBJ1-5; D gene ambiguous. Germline loops: CDR1 LNHNV, CDR2 YYDKDF (reference sequence). The V and J ends lost 0 bases and 7 bases respectively, with 7 bases between them. The CDR3 extends over 13 amino acids.

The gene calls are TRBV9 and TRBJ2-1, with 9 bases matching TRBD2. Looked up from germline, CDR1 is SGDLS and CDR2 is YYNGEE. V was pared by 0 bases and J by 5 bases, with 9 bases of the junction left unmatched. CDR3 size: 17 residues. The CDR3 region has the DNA TGTGCCAGCAGCGTAGGTCCGACTAGCGGAAGAAACAATGAGCAGTTCTTC. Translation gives CASSVGPTSGRNNEQFF.

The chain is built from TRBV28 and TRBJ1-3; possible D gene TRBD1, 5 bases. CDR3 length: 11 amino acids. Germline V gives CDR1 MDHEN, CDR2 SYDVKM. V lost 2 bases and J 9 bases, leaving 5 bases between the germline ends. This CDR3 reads CASSLTGTIYF. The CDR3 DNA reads TGTGCCAGCAGTTTAACAGGCACCATATATTTT.

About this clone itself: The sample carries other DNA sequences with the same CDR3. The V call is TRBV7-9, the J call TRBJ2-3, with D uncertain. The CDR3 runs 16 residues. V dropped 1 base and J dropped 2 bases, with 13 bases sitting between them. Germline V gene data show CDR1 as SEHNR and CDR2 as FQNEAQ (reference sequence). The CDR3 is CASSLDERPNTDTQYF. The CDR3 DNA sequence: TGTGCCAGCAGCTTAGATGAGCGTCCTAACACAGATACGCAGTATTTT.

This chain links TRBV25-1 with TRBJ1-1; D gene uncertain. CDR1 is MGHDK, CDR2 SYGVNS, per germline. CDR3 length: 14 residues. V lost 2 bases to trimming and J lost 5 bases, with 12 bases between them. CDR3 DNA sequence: TGTGCCAGCAGTGAACATAACCTAGGGACTGAAGCTTTCTTT. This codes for CASSEHNLGTEAFF.

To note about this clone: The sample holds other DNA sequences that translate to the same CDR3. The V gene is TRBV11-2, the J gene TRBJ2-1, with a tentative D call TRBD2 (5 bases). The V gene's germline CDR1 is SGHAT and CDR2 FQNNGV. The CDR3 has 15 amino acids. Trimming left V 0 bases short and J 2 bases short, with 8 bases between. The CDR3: CASSLDLAAYNEQFF. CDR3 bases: TGTGCCAGCAGCTTAGATCTAGCAGCCTACAATGAGCAGTTCTTC.

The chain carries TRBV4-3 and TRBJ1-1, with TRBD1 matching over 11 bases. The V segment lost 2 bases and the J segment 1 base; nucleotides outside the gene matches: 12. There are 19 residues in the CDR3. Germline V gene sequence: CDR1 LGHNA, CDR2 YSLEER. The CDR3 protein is CASSQWHLGQGEKNTEAFF. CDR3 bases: TGCGCCAGCAGCCAATGGCATTTGGGACAGGGGGAAAAGAACACTGAAGCTTTCTTT.

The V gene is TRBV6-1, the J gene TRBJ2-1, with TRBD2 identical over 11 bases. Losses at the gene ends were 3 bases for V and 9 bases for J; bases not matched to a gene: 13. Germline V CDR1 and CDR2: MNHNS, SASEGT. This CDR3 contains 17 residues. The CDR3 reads CASSERKLAGVSGEQFF. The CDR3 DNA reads TGTGCCAGCAGTGAGAGGAAACTAGCGGGAGTGTCTGGTGAGCAGTTCTTC.

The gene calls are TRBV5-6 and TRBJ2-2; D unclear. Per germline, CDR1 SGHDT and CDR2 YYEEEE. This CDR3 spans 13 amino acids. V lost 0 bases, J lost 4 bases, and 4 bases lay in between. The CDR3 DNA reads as TGTGCCAGCAGCTTGGGGGCCACCGGGGAGCTGTTTTTT. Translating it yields CASSLGATGELFF.

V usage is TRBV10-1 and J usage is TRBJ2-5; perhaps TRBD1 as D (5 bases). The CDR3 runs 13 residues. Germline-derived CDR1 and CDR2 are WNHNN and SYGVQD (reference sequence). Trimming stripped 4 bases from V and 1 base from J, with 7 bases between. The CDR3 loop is CASSAGPQETQYF. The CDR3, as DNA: TGCGCCAGCAGTGCAGGGCCCCAAGAGACCCAGTACTTC.

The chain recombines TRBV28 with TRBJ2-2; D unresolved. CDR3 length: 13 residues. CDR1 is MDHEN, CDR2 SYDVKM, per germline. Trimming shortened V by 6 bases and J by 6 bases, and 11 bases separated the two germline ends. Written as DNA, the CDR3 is TGTGCCAGCAGAACGGTCCTTCCCGGGGAGCTGTTTTTT. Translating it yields CASRTVLPGELFF.

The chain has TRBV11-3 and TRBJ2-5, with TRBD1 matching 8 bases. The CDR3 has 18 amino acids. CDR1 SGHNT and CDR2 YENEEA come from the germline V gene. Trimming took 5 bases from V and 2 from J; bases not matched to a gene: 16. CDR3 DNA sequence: TGTGCCAGCAGCCCTTCGAAGGGCGGGACAGGCCATCAAGAGACCCAGTACTTC. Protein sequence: CASSPSKGGTGHQETQYF.

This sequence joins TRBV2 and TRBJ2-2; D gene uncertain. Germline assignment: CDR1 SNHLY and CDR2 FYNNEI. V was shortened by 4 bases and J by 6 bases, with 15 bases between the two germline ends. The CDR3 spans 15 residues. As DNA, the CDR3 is TGTGCCAGCAGTGCGAAGGGCCCGTCGTCCGGGGAGCTGTTTTTT. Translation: CASSAKGPSSGELFF.

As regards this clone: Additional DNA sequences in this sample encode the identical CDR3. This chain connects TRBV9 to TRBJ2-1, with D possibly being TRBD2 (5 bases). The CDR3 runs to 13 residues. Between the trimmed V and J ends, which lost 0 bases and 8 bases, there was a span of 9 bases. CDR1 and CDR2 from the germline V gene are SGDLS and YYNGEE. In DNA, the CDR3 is TGTGCCAGCAGCGTAGGAGTGGGAGATGAGCAGTTCTTC. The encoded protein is CASSVGVGDEQFF.

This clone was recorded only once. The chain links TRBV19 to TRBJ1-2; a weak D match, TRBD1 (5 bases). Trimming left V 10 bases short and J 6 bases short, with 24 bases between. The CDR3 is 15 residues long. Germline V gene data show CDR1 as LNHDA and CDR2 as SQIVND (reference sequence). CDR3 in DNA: TGTGCCACCACGGTTAGCGACAGAGTACTAGATGGCTACACCTTC. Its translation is CATTVSDRVLDGYTF.

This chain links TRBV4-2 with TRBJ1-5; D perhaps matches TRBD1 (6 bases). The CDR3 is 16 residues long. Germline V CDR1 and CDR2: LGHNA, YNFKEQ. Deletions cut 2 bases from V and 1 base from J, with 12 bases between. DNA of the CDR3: TGTGCCAGCAGCCAATCAGGGGAAACGAGCAATCAGCCCCAGCATTTT. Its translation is CASSQSGETSNQPQHF.

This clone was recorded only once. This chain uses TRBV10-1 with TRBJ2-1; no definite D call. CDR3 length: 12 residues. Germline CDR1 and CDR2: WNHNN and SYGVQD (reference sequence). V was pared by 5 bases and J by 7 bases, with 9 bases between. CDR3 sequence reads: CASSPSGNEQFF. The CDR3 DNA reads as TGCGCCAGCAGTCCCTCCGGGAATGAGCAGTTCTTC.